This T cell receptor (beta chain) was observed in a study of T cells of healthy individuals. TCRdb redid the calling of the 5' RACE reads with MiXCR, one entry per CDR3 protein. The data show around 53,000 distinct CDR3 sequences, roughly 14% seen once. The CDR3 covers 17 residues. Germline V gene data show CDR1 as SGHTA and CDR2 as FQGTGA. V dropped 6 bases and J dropped 1 base, with 21 bases sitting between them. The V gene is TRBV7-3, the J gene TRBJ1-1; tentative D call: TRBD1 (6 bases). The TCR sequence derives from a human donor in good health. The CDR3 DNA sequence: TGTGCCAGCAGTTTTAGGGGGTCGCAGGATTCGAACACTGAAGCTTTCTTT. It encodes CASSFRGSQDSNTEAFF.